This TCR beta chain was retrieved from a study of T cells in Graves' hyperthyroidism and ophthalmopathy. Study-level points and caveats: Most clonotypes that expanded in the thyroid above 0.001 also showed up in blood.

Trimming left V 7 bases short and J 3 bases short, with 9 bases between. The germline V gene encodes CDR1 DFQATT and CDR2 SNEGSKA (reference sequence). The CDR3 totals 11 residues. In its sample, this clonotype was seen many times. The target antigen is unknown. The CDR3 regions of TCR beta were amplified from RNA transcripts. Researchers ran a first-round RT-PCR on the TCR CDR3 using the HTBI primer set. TCRdb reprocessed the multiplex PCR reads with MiXCR, giving one entry per CDR3 protein. The data contain roughly 240,000 distinct CDR3 sequences, about a sixth of them singletons. This TCR was sampled from a woman younger than 35 with Graves' ophthalmopathy. This rearrangement joins TRBV20-1 to TRBJ2-5; D ambiguous. Sequences were obtained from blood. In DNA, the CDR3 is TGCAGTGTTAGCAGAGAAGAGACCCAGTACTTC. It codes for CSVSREETQYF.